This T cell receptor beta chain was identified in a study of blood T cell repertoires in COVID-19. Per the germline V gene, CDR1 is PRHDT and CDR2 is FYEKMQ (reference sequence). The CDR3 is 18 residues long. V lost 1 base, J lost 4 bases, and 22 bases lay in between. Original handling: Amplification of reference gene primers was used by the study to estimate nucleated cell counts. This table comes from immunoSEQ multiplex PCR, and its TCRdb copy is limited to in-frame clones, with some not included. V and J calls and clone size are as listed in that table; D and trimming were resolved from the DNA. The data contain about 230,000 clones, roughly 84% of them seen just once; the ten biggest clones take up 15% to 20%.

Sequences were obtained from peripheral blood. The chain combines TRBV13 with TRBJ2-5; D might be TRBD1 (6 bases). The receptor was isolated from a woman of 80 years or more with active or convalescent COVID-19. The CDR3 region is CASSLVRLAGEGGETQYF. In nucleotides, the CDR3 is TGTGCCAGCAGCTTAGTACGTCTGGCAGGGGAAGGGGGAGAGACCCAGTACTTC.